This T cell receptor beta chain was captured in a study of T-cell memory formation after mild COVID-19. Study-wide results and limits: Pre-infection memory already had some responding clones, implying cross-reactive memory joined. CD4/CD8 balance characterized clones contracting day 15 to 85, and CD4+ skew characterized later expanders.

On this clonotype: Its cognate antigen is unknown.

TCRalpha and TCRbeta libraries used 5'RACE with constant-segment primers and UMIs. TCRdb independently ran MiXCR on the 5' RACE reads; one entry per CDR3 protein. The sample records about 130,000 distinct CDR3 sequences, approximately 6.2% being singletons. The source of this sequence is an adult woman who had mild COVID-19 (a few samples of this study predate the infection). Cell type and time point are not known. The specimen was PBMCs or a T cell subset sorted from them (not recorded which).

The CDR3 region is CSARGRSYNEQFF. CDR3 nucleotides: TGCAGTGCTAGAGGGCGATCCTACAATGAGCAGTTCTTC. The chain carries TRBV20-1 and TRBJ2-1; no reliable D call. Germline V gene lookup returns CDR1 DFQATT and CDR2 SNEGSKA (reference sequence). The ends were cut back, 1 base at V and 1 base at J, with 5 bases in the middle. The CDR3 is 13 amino acids.